The source of this T cell receptor (beta chain) is a study of blood T cell repertoires in COVID-19. On the study more broadly: Spain, Italy and the United States supplied samples that represented acute and convalescent COVID-19. T cells, B-cell-depleted T cells, or PBMCs provided the cDNA or gDNA that served as material.

The protocol was immunoSEQ multiplex PCR, while the TCRdb copy is restricted to in-frame clones and leaves out a portion. Of 200,000 to 250,000 clones in the sample, more than 80% were seen once. The CDR3 has 14 amino acids. CDR1 and CDR2 from the germline V gene are MNHNS and SASEGT. V lost 2 bases to trimming and J lost 0 bases, with 8 bases between them. The V gene is TRBV6-1, the J gene TRBJ2-7; maybe TRBD2 (5 bases). This clonotype originated in a woman aged 25 to 39 with COVID-19, enrolled during active disease. The sequenced sample was peripheral blood. The chain's CDR3 is CASSELGSSYEQYF. In DNA form, the CDR3 reads TGTGCCAGCAGTGAACTAGGGAGCTCCTACGAGCAGTACTTC.